These 20 T cell receptor beta chains share one sample of origin, sequenced in a study of cytomegalovirus exposure and HLA in healthy donors. This PCR relied on a set of 60 Vbeta primers and 13 Jbeta primers. Profiled with immunoSEQ multiplex PCR; TCRdb holds only in-frame clones, not every one. The table has 140,000 to 150,000 clones, 60% to 80% seen once. Sequenced sample: PBMCs. Source of these receptors: a woman in her thirties or forties in good health and CMV-seropositive.

The chain is built from TRBV21-1 and TRBJ1-4. TRBV21-1 is listed as a pseudogene. This CDR3 comprises 13 residues. CDR3 DNA sequence: TGTGCCAGCAGACGGACTTCTAATGAAAAACTGTTTTTT. It yields the protein CASRRTSNEKLFF.

This chain joins TRBV27 and TRBJ2-1; 8 bases align to TRBD2. The CDR3 extends over 14 amino acids. Germline CDR1 is MNHEY and CDR2 is SMNVEV (reference sequence). V shed 0 bases and J 9 bases; nucleotides not matched to a gene: 4. In nucleotides, the CDR3 is TGTGCCAGCAGTTTATCTAGCGGGGATGGTGAGCAGTTCTTC. Residues: CASSLSSGDGEQFF.

J is TRBJ2-1 and V is TRBV7-6, with TRBD2 matching over 14 bases. The CDR3 has 17 amino acids. The junction had 10 bases not matched to a gene; V was cut back by 5 bases and J by 7 bases. Per germline, CDR1 SGHVS and CDR2 FNYEAQ. The CDR3 loop reads CASSLNLGTSGGNEQFF. The CDR3 bases are TGTGCCAGCAGCCTCAACCTCGGGACTAGCGGGGGAAATGAGCAGTTCTTC.

The rearrangement links TRBV19 to TRBJ1-1; D not certain. This CDR3 comprises 14 residues. V lost 4 bases, J lost 0 bases, and 9 bases lay in between. CDR1 and CDR2 (germline): LNHDA, SQIVND (reference sequence). CDR3: CASSNSPLNTEAFF. In nucleotides, the CDR3 is TGTGCCAGTAGTAATAGCCCGTTGAACACTGAAGCTTTCTTT.

The CDR3 nucleotides read TGTGCCAGCAGCATTTACTGGGATACGCAGTATTTT. Translating it yields CASSIYWDTQYF. The rearrangement joins TRBV11-2 to TRBJ2-3; D not resolved. The CDR3 covers 12 residues. Germline-derived CDR1 and CDR2 are SGHAT and FQNNGV. The V gene lost 5 bases and the J gene lost 6 bases, with 9 bases spanning the gap.

This clone has a handful of counts. The chain couples TRBV6-5 to TRBJ1-2; D perhaps matches TRBD1 (5 bases). V was cut by 0 bases and J by 4 bases, with 12 bases left in between. The CDR3 sequence is 15 residues long. CDR1 and CDR2 (germline): MNHEY, SVGAGI. CDR3 sequence reads: CASSYSTGVTYGYTF. Written as DNA, the CDR3 is TGTGCCAGCAGTTACTCGACGGGGGTGACCTATGGCTACACCTTC.

This chain connects TRBV15 to TRBJ1-5; TRBD1 matches 7 bases. V shed 3 bases and J 5 bases; nucleotides not matched to a gene: 4. The CDR3 length is 14 residues. CDR1 LNHNV and CDR2 YYDKDF come from the germline V gene (reference sequence). This CDR3 reads CATSSGQAYQPQHF. CDR3 DNA: TGTGCCACCAGCAGTGGACAGGCGTATCAGCCCCAGCATTTT. Full variable domain (missing parts from reference TRBV15 and TRBJ1-5): DAMVIQNPRYQVTQFGKPVTLSCSQTLNHNVMYWYQQKSSQAPKLLFHYYDKDFNNEADTPDNFQSRRPNTSFCFLDIRSPGLGDTAMYLCATSSGQAYQPQHFGDGTRLSIL.

The chain is built from TRBV6-5 and TRBJ2-1; 7 bases are a match to TRBD2. Germline assignment: CDR1 MNHEY and CDR2 SVGAGI. V shed 6 bases, J shed 10 bases, and the junction held 9 bases outside the gene matches. There are 13 residues in the CDR3. Written as DNA, the CDR3 is TGTGCCAGCAGACCGGGGGGACTAACCGAGCAGTTCTTC. It codes for CASRPGGLTEQFF.

This clone was seen a handful of times. This rearrangement joins TRBV4-1 to TRBJ1-6; weak D call: TRBD1 (5 bases). With 1 base removed from V and 1 base from J, the gap between germline ends came to 8 bases. Germline V gene sequence: CDR1 MGHRA, CDR2 YSYEKL. The CDR3 spans 16 residues. CDR3 sequence (DNA): TGCGCCAGCAGCCAAGGCAGGGCTTCCTATAATTCACCCCTCCACTTT. It is translated as CASSQGRASYNSPLHF.

On this clone: In the same sample, other DNA sequences code for this CDR3. The chain couples TRBV5-1 to TRBJ2-5; 10 bases fit TRBD2. The ends lost 4 bases at V and 5 bases at J; junction bases unmatched: 8. The CDR3 loop spans 15 amino acids. Germline CDR1 SGHRS, CDR2 YFSETQ. CDR3: CASSPSGGAGETQYF. CDR3 in DNA: TGCGCCAGCAGCCCAAGCGGGGGGGCAGGGGAGACCCAGTACTTC.

The chain couples TRBV29-1 to TRBJ1-1; unclear D gene. The CDR3 sequence is 14 residues long. Trimming cost V 4 bases and J 2 bases, with 14 bases left between them. The germline CDR1 and CDR2 sequences are SQVTM and ANQGSEA. For the CDR3, the DNA is TGCAGCGTTGTAGTTAAGTCCAATAACACTGAAGCTTTCTTT. Protein product: CSVVVKSNNTEAFF.

V and J are TRBV4-1 and TRBJ1-1; a possible D gene is TRBD1 (5 bases). The CDR3 is made up of 13 amino acids. The germline V and J ends were trimmed by 4 bases and 7 bases, with 13 bases remaining between them. The germline V gene encodes CDR1 MGHRA and CDR2 YSYEKL. CDR3 bases: TGCGCCAGCAGCCGTAATCAGGGCCGTGAAGCTTTCTTT. Translated, it gives CASSRNQGREAFF.

This chain links TRBV18 with TRBJ1-2; perhaps TRBD1 as D (6 bases). V gave up 3 bases and J gave up 2 bases, with 13 bases separating them. The CDR3 length is 15 residues. Germline CDR1 is KGHSH and CDR2 is LQKENI. The CDR3 DNA follows: TGTGCCAGCTCACCGTCCGGAGGACAGAACTATGGCTACACCTTC. It yields the protein CASSPSGGQNYGYTF. Based on the CDR3 plus reference TRBV18 and TRBJ1-2, the full variable domain is NAGVMQNPRHLVRRRGQEARLRCSPMKGHSHVYWYRQLPEEGLKFMVYLQKENIIDESGMPKERFSAEFPKEGPSILRIQQVVRGDSAAYFCASSPSGGQNYGYTFGSGTRLTVV.

V usage is TRBV5-1 and J usage is TRBJ1-5; 12 bases line up with TRBD1. J was trimmed by 2 bases and V by 4 bases; bases with no gene match: 10. Germline CDR1 is SGHRS and CDR2 is YFSETQ. The CDR3 sequence is 18 residues long. In DNA form, the CDR3 reads TGCGCCAGCAGCCTGTGGGACAGGGGGCGCCTTGGCAATCAGCCCCAGCATTTT. This encodes CASSLWDRGRLGNQPQHF.

The V call is TRBV5-4, the J call TRBJ2-7; 8 bases agree with TRBD1. The length of the CDR3 is 18 residues. Unmatched junction bases numbered 17, after V lost 4 bases and J lost 2 bases. Germline V lookup: CDR1 SGHNT, CDR2 YYREEE (reference sequence). Here the CDR3 reads CASSPGQGWAVIPYEQYF. The CDR3 DNA is TGTGCCAGCAGCCCCGGACAGGGATGGGCAGTGATCCCCTACGAGCAGTACTTC.

V gene TRBV19 combines with J gene TRBJ2-7; 14 bases fit TRBD2. CDR3 size: 17 residues. Losses at the gene ends were 6 bases for V and 1 base for J; bases not matched to a gene: 8. Germline values: CDR1 LNHDA, CDR2 SQIVND (reference sequence). CDR3 in amino acids: CASSGTSGGLSSYEQYF. The CDR3 DNA reads as TGTGCCAGTAGCGGGACTAGCGGGGGATTATCTTCCTACGAGCAGTACTTC.

V is TRBV29-1 and J is TRBJ1-3; TRBD1 agrees at 7 bases. Per the germline V gene, CDR1 is SQVTM and CDR2 is ANQGSEA. The J segment lost 0 bases and the V segment lost 4 bases, leaving 0 bases of the junction unmatched. The CDR3 sequence is 13 residues long. CDR3 bases: TGCAGCGTTGGACAGGGCTCTGGAAACACCATATATTTT. Amino acids: CSVGQGSGNTIYF.

In regard to this clone: Germline and junction disagree at one end, which may indicate a read error. Other DNA sequences in the same sample also yield this CDR3. The V gene is TRBV27, the J gene TRBJ2-7; 12 positions agree with TRBD2. The CDR3 is 18 residues long. Germline V gives CDR1 MNHEY, CDR2 SMNVEV (reference sequence). The CDR3 nucleotides are TGCGCCAGCAGTTTATCACGGCCTAGCGGGGGGGTGCCCTACGAGCAGTACTTC. Translation gives CASSLSRPSGGVPYEQYF.

The sample holds one count of this clone. The chain couples TRBV27 to TRBJ2-7; 9 nucleotides match TRBD1. The J call may not be correct, given that the DNA end is closer to TRBJ2-1. The CDR3 is 14 residues long. Per the germline V gene, CDR1 is MNHEY and CDR2 is SMNVEV (reference sequence). The CDR3 nucleotides read TGTGCCAGCAGCTACGGGACAGGGTACAATGAGCAGTTCTTC. This codes for CASSYGTGYNEQFF.

The chain is built from TRBV5-1 and TRBJ2-3; 8 bases line up with TRBD2. Germline CDR1 reads SGHRS; CDR2 reads YFSETQ. J gave up 5 bases and V 4 bases, and 9 bases lay outside the gene matches. This CDR3 contains 15 residues. As DNA, the CDR3 is TGCGCCAGCAGCACGGCCCGGGGGGGCCGAGATACGCAGTATTTT. Its translation: CASSTARGGRDTQYF.